Described below is a single T cell receptor (beta chain) sequence and its context. These data come from a study of T cell responses to AZD1222 COVID-19 vaccine. Some clones are missing from TCRdb's copy, which holds only in-frame ones; the method was immunoSEQ multiplex PCR. The sample lists about 140,000 clones; approximately 90% were seen once. The sample in question was peripheral blood, obtained on day 0 of AZD1222 vaccination. The receptor was derived from an adult in good health.

The CDR3 sequence: CASSKDRTGPMNTEAFF. Written as DNA, the CDR3 is TGTGCCAGCAGCAAAGACAGGACAGGGCCCATGAACACTGAAGCTTTCTTT. The chain couples TRBV21-1 to TRBJ1-1; the table calls TRBD1, which could not be checked here. TRBV21-1 is recorded as a pseudogene. The CDR3 sequence is 17 residues long.